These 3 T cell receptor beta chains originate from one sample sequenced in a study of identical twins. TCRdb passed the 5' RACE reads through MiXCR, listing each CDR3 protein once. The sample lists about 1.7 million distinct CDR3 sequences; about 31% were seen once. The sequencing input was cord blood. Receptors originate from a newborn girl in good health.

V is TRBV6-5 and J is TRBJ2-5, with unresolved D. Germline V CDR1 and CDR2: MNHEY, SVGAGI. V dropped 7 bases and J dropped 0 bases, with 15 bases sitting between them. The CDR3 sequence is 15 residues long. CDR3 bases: TGTGCCAGCAAGTTGCTGGGCAGCCACCAAGAGACCCAGTACTTC. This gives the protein CASKLLGSHQETQYF.

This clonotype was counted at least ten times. CDR3 sequence reads: CASSPPQYF. CDR3 nucleotides: TGTGCCAGCAGTCCACCGCAGTATTTT. V is TRBV12-3 or TRBV12-4 and J is TRBJ2-3; D uncertain. This CDR3 has 9 residues. V was pared by 5 bases and J by 10 bases, with 4 bases between.

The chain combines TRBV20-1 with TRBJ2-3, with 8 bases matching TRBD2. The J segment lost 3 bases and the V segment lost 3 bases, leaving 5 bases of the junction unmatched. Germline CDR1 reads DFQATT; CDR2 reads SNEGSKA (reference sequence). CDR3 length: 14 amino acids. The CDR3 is CSASDGGRTDTQYF. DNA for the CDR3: TGCAGTGCTAGCGATGGCGGGAGGACAGATACGCAGTATTTT.